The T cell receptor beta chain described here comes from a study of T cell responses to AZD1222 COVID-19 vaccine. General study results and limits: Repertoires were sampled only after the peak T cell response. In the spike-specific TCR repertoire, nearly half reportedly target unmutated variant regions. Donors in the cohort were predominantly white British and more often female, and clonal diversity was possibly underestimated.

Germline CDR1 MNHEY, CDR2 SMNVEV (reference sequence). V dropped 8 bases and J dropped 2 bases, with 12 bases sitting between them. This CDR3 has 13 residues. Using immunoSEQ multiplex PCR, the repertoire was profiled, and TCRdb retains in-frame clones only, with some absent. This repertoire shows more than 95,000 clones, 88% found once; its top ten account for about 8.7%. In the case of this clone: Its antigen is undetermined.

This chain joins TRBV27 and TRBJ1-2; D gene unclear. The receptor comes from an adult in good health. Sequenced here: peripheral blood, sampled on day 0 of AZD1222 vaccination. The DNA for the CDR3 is TGTGCCAGCGGTAGGGTCCCCAACTATGGCTACACCTTC. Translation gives CASGRVPNYGYTF.